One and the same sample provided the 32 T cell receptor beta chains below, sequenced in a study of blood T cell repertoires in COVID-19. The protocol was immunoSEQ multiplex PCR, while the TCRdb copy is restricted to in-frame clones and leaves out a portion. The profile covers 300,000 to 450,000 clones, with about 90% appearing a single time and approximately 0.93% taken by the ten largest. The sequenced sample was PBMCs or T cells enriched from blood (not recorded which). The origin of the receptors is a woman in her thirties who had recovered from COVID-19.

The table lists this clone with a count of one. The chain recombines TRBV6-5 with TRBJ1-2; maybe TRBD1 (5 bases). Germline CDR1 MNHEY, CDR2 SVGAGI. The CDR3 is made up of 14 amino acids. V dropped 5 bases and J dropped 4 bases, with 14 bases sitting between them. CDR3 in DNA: TGTGCCAGCAGTCGGGCAGGGCGGTCCTATGGCTACACCTTC. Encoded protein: CASSRAGRSYGYTF.

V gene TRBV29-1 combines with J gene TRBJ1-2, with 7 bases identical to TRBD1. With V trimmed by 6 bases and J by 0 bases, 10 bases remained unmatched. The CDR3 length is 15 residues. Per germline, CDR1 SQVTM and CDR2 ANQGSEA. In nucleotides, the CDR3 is TGCAGCGTCTCCCGGGACAGAGGGGCTAACTATGGCTACACCTTC. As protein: CSVSRDRGANYGYTF.

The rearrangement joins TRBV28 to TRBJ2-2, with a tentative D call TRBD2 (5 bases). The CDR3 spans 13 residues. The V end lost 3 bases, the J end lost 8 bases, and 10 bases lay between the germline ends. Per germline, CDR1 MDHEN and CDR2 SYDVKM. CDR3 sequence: CASSFRGRGELFF. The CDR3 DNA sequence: TGTGCCAGCAGTTTTCGGGGTAGGGGGGAGCTGTTTTTT.

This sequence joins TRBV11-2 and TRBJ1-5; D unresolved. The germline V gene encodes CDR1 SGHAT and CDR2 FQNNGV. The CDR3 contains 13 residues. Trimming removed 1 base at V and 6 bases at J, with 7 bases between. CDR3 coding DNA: TGTGCCAGCAGCTTAGTTCTCGGTCAGCCCCAGCATTTT. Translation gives CASSLVLGQPQHF.

CDR3 bases: TGTGCCAGCAGCGCAGGGCTACAACCTAACAATGAGCAGTTCTTC. Protein: CASSAGLQPNNEQFF. This sequence joins TRBV5-4 and TRBJ2-1; possible D gene TRBD1, 5 bases. The CDR3 totals 15 residues. Germline V CDR1 and CDR2: SGHNT, YYREEE (reference sequence). Trimming cost V 4 bases and J 5 bases, with 16 bases left between them.

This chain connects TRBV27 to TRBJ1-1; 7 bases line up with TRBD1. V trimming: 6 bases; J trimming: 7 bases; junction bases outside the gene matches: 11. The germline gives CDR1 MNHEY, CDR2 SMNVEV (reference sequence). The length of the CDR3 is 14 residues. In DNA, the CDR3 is TGTGCCAGCAGCCCCGGTACAGGGGTGCTTGAAGCTTTCTTT. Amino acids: CASSPGTGVLEAFF.

The DNA for the CDR3 is TGTGCCAGCAGCAGGCTGACAGATACGCAGTATTTT. Translation: CASSRLTDTQYF. The chain combines TRBV28 with TRBJ2-3; D uncertain. The germline gives CDR1 MDHEN, CDR2 SYDVKM. The CDR3 runs 12 residues. Deletions cut 6 bases from V and 3 bases from J, with 7 bases between.

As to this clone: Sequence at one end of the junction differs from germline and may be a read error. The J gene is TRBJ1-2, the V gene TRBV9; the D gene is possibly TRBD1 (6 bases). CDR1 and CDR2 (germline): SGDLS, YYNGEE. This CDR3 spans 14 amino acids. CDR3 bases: TGTGCCAGCAACGTAGGGGGGACTGACTATGGCTACACCTTC. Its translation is CASNVGGTDYGYTF.

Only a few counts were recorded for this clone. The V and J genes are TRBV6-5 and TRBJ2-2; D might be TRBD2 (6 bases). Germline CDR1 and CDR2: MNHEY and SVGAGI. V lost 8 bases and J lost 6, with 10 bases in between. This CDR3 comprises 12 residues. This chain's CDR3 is CASSDYSGELFF. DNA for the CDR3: TGTGCCAGCTCGGACTATTCCGGGGAGCTGTTTTTT.

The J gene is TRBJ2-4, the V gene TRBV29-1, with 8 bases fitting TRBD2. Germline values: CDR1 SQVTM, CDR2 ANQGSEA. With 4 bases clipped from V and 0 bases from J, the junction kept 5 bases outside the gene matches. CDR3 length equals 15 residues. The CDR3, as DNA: TGCAGCGTTGTGCGGGGGGCCTCAGCCAAAAACATTCAGTACTTC. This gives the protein CSVVRGASAKNIQYF.

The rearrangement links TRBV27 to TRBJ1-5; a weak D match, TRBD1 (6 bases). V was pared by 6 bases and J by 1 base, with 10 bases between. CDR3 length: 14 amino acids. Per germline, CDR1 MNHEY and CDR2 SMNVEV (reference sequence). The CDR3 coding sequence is TGTGCCAGCAGCCCAGGACAGAGCAATCAGCCCCAGCATTTT. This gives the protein CASSPGQSNQPQHF.

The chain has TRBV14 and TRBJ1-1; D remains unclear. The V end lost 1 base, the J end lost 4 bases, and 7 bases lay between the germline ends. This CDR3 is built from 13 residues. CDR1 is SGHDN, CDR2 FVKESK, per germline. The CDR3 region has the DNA TGTGCCAGCAGCCAAGTTAGTTTCACTGAAGCTTTCTTT. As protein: CASSQVSFTEAFF.

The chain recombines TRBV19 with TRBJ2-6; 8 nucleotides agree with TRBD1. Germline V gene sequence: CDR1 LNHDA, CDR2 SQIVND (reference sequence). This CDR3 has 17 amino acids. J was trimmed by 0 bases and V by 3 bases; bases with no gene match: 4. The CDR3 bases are TGTGCCAGTAGTATGAGGACAGGGCTCTCTGGGGCCAACGTCCTGACTTTC. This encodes CASSMRTGLSGANVLTF.

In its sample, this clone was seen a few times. In DNA form, the CDR3 reads TGTGCCAGCAGCCGTAGCGGGGGGGCCAATGAGCAGTTCTTC. Translated, it gives CASSRSGGANEQFF. The chain uses TRBV9 and TRBJ2-1, with TRBD2 identical over 11 bases. The V and J ends lost 4 bases and 6 bases, in that order; junction bases with no gene match: 3. The germline V gene encodes CDR1 SGDLS and CDR2 YYNGEE. The CDR3 is 14 amino acids.

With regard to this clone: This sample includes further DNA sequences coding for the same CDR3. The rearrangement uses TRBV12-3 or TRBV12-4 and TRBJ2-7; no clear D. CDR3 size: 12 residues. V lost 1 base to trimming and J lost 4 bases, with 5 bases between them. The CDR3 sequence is CASSLGLYEQYF. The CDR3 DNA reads TGTGCCAGCAGTTTAGGACTTTACGAGCAGTACTTC.

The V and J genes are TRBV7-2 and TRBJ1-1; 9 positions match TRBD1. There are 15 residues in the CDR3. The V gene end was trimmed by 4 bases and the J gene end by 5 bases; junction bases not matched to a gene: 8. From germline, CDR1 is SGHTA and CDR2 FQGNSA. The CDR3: CASSWGQGVGTEAFF. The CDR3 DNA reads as TGTGCCAGCAGCTGGGGACAGGGAGTTGGTACTGAAGCTTTCTTT.

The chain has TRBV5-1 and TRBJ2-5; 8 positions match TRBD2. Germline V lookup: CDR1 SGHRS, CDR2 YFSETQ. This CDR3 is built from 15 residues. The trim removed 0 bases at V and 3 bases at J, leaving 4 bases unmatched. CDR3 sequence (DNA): TGCGCCAGCAGCTTGGCCGGGACTAGAAAAGAGACCCAGTACTTC. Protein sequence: CASSLAGTRKETQYF.

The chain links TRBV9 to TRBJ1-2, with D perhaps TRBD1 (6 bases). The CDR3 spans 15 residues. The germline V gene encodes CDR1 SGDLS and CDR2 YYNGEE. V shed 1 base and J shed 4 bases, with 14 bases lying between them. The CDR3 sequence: CASSVRAGDPYGYTF. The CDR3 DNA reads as TGTGCCAGCAGCGTACGAGCAGGGGATCCCTATGGCTACACCTTC.

The CDR3 DNA reads TGTGCCATCAGTGGGACTGACACTGAAGCTTTCTTT. Protein sequence: CAISGTDTEAFF. V usage is TRBV10-3 and J usage is TRBJ1-1; D not certain. The CDR3 is made up of 12 amino acids. V gave up 4 bases and J gave up 3 bases, with 6 bases separating them. Germline CDR1 is ENHRY and CDR2 is SYGVKD.

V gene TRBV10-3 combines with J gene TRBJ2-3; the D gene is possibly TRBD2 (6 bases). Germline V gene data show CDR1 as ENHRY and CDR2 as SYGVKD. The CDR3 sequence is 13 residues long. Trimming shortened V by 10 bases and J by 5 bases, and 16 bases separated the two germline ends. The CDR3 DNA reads TGTGCCACCGGGGACTCCGGCGGAGATACGCAGTATTTT. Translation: CATGDSGGDTQYF.

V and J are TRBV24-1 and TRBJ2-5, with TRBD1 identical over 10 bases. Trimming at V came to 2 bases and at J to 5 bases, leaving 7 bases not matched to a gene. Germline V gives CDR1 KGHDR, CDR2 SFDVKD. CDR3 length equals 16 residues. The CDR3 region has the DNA TGTGCCACCAGTGATTGGGGACAGGGGCAAGGGGAGACCCAGTACTTC. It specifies CATSDWGQGQGETQYF.

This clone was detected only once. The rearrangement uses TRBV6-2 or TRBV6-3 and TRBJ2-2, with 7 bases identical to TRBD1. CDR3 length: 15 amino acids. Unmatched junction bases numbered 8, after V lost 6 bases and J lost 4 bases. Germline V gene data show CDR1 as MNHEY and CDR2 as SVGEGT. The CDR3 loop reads CASSRTGVGTGELFF. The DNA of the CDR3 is TGTGCCAGCAGCCGAACAGGGGTGGGCACCGGGGAGCTGTTTTTT.

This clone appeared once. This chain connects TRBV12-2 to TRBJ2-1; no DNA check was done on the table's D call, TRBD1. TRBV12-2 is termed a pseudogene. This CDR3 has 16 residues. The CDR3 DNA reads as TGTGCAAGTCTGGGCGGGACAGGGGGCACATACAATGAGCAGTTCTTC. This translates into CASLGGTGGTYNEQFF.

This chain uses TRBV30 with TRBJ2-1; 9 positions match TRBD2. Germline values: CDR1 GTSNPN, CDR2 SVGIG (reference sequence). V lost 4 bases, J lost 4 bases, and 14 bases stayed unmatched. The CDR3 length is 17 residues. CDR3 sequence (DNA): TGTGCCTGGACTGTCCGCGGGGGGGCTTCGGGTTACAATGAGCAGTTCTTC. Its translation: CAWTVRGGASGYNEQFF.

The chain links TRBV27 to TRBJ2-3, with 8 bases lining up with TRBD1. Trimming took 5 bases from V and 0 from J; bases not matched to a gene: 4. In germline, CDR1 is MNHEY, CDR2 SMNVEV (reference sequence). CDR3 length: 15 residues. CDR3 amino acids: CASSPWDRSTDTQYF. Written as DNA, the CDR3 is TGTGCCAGCAGTCCGTGGGACAGGAGCACAGATACGCAGTATTTT.

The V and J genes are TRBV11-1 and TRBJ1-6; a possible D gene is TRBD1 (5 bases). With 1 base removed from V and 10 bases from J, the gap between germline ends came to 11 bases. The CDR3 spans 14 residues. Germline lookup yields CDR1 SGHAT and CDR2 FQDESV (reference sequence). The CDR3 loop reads CASSLVGEESPLHF. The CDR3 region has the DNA TGTGCCAGCAGCTTAGTAGGGGAAGAATCACCCCTCCACTTT.

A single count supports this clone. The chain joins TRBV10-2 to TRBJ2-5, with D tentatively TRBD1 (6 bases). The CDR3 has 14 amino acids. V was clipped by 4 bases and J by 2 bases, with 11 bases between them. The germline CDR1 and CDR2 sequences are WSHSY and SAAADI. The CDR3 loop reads CASSVGQLQETQYF. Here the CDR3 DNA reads TGCGCCAGCAGTGTGGGACAACTACAAGAGACCCAGTACTTC.

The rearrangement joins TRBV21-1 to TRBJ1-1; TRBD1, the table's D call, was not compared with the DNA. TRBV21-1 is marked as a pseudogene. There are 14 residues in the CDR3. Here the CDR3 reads CASSTQGANTEAFF. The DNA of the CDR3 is TGTGCCAGCAGCACCCAGGGGGCGAACACTGAAGCTTTCTTT.

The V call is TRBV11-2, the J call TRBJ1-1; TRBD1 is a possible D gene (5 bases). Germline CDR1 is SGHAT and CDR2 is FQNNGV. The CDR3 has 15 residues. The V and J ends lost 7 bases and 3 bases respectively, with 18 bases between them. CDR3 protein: CASTQDWVRDTEAFF. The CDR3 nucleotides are TGTGCCAGCACCCAAGACTGGGTCAGGGACACTGAAGCTTTCTTT.

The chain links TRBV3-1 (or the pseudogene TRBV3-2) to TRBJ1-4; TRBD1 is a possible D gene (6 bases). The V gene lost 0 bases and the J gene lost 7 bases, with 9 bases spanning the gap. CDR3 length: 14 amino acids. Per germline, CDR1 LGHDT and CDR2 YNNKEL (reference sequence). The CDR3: CASSQDLGAEKLFF. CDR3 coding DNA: TGTGCCAGCAGCCAAGATTTGGGGGCTGAAAAACTGTTTTTT.

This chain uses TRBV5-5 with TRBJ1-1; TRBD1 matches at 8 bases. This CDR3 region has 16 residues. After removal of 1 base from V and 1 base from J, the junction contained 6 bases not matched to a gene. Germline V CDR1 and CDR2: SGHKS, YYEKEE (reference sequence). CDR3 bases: TGTGCCAGCAGCTTGAACCCGGGGACAGGGAACACTGAAGCTTTCTTT. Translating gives CASSLNPGTGNTEAFF.

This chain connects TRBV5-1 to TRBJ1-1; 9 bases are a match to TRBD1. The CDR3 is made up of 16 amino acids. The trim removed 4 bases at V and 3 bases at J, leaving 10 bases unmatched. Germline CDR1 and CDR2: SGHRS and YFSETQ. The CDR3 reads CASSPAGTGRDTEAFF. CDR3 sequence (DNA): TGCGCCAGCAGCCCGGCCGGGACAGGGCGAGACACTGAAGCTTTCTTT.